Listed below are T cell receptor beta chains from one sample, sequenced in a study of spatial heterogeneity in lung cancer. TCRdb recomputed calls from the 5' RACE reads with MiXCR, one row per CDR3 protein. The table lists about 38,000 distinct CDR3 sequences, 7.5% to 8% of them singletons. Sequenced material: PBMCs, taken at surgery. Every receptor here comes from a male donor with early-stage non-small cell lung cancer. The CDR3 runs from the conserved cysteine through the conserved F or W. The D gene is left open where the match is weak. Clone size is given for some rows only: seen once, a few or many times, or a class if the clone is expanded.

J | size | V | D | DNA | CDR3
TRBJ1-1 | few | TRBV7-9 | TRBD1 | TGTGCCAGCAGCCCCGGAGCGGGGACAGGGTTCGAGACTGAAGCTTTCTTT | CASSPGAGTGFETEAFF
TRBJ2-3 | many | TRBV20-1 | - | TGCAGTGCTAGAGACCCCAAGAGCGGGGATACGCAGTATTTT | CSARDPKSGDTQYF
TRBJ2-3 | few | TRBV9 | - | TGTGCCAGCAGCGTCGCTGGGAGCACAGATACGCAGTATTTT | CASSVAGSTDTQYF
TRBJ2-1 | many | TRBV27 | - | TGTGCCAGCAGTCCCCTCCTTTCTAGCAGCTACAATGAGCAGTTCTTC | CASSPLLSSSYNEQFF
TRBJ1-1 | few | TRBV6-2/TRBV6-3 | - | TGTGCCAGCAGTAGACAGATAAACACTGAAGCTTTCTTT | CASSRQINTEAFF
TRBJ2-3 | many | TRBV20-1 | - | TGCAGTGCTAGCAGAGCAGATACGCAGTATTTT | CSASRADTQYF
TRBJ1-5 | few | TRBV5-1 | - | TGCGCCAGCAGCCCCGGTACCAACGTTGGGGATCAGCCCCAGCATTTT | CASSPGTNVGDQPQHF
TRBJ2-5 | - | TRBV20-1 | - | TGCAGTGCTCCCCGACAGGAAGAGACCCAGTACTTC | CSAPRQEETQYF
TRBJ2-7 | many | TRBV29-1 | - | TGCAGCGTTGAACGGTGGGAGGGGGCGGACGAGCAGTACTTC | CSVERWEGADEQYF
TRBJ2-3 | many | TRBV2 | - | TGTGCCAGCAGGGGGGACATCACAGATACGCAGTATTTT | CASRGDITDTQYF
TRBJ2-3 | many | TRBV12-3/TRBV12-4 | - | TGTGCCAGCACCCTTGGGGGAGCCACAGATACGCAGTATTTT | CASTLGGATDTQYF
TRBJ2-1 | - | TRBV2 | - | TGTGCCAGCACCAGGGTGACCAATCGCCACAATGAGCAGTTCTTC | CASTRVTNRHNEQFF
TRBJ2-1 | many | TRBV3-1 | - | TGTGCCAGCAGCTCCTTTGAATACAATGAGCAGTTCTTC | CASSSFEYNEQFF
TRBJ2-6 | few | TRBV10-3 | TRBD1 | TGTGCCATCAGGCCGGGACAGGGCGCTGGGGCCAACGTCCTGACTTTC | CAIRPGQGAGANVLTF
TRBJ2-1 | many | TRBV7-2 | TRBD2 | TGTGCCAGCAGCCTGGGACTAGCGGGCAATGAGCAGTTCTTC | CASSLGLAGNEQFF